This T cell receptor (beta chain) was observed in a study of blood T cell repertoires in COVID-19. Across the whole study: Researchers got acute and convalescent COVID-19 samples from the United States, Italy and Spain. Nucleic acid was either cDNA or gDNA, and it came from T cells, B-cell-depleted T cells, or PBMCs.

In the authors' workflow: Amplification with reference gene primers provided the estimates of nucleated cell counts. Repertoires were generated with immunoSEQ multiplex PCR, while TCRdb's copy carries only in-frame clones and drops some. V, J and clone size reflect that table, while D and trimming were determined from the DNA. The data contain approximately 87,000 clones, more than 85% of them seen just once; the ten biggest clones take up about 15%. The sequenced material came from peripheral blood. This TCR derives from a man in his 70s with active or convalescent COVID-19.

CDR3 amino acids: CASSSQGARETQYF. The CDR3 DNA is TGTGCCAGCAGCTCACAGGGGGCAAGGGAGACCCAGTACTTC. The V and J genes are TRBV11-2 and TRBJ2-5; the match to TRBD1 covers 9 bases. CDR1 is SGHAT, CDR2 FQNNGV, per germline. CDR3 length: 14 residues. V lost 4 bases to trimming and J lost 5 bases; unmatched junction nucleotides: 5.